This is a list of T cell receptor beta chains from one sample in a study of T cells in localized non-small cell lung cancer. TCRdb keeps only in-frame clones here, not all; method: immunoSEQ multiplex PCR. The sample consists of around 140,000 clones, around 92% of them appearing once. This sample comprised peripheral blood, obtained before any cancer treatment. These receptors all come from an older female donor with stage I lung adenocarcinoma. The CDR3 runs from the conserved cysteine through the conserved F or W. Each record gives: J gene, V gene, D gene, CDR3 DNA, CDR3 protein. D genes are given only for firm matches.

J: TRBJ1-2; V: TRBV30; D: .; DNA: TGTGCCTGGAGTCCCCCCTGGGCAGATTATGGCTACACCTTC; CDR3: CAWSPPWADYGYTF
J: TRBJ2-1; V: TRBV7-9; D: .; DNA: TGTGCCAGCAGCTTTTACGGGAGCAGCCAAGTCCGGTTCTTC; CDR3: CASSFYGSSQVRFF
J: TRBJ2-5; V: TRBV29-1; D: .; DNA: TGCAGCGTTGAAGGGGGTATAGAGACCCAGTACTTC; CDR3: CSVEGGIETQYF
J: TRBJ2-5; V: TRBV19; D: TRBD2; DNA: TGTGCCAGTAGTACCGGGACTAGCGGGAGGGCCCGGGAGACCCAGTACTTC; CDR3: CASSTGTSGRARETQYF
J: TRBJ1-1; V: TRBV6-6; D: TRBD1; DNA: TGTGCCAGCAGTGCCTTGACAGGGGCCACTGAAGCTTTCTTT; CDR3: CASSALTGATEAFF
J: TRBJ2-1; V: TRBV19; D: TRBD2; DNA: TGTGCCAGCCTTCGGCCTAGCGGGGGATACAATGAGCAGTTCTTC; CDR3: CASLRPSGGYNEQFF
J: TRBJ2-1; V: TRBV5-1; D: .; DNA: TGCGCCAGCAGCTTGGGACAGGTGGGGGGCAATGAGCAGTTCTTC; CDR3: CASSLGQVGGNEQFF
J: TRBJ1-1; V: TRBV6-5; D: .; DNA: TGTGCCAGCCATGGCGGAGCGGCGGAGGACACTGAAGCTTTCTTT; CDR3: CASHGGAAEDTEAFF
J: TRBJ1-1; V: TRBV2; D: TRBD1; DNA: TGTGCCAGCAGGTCACAGGGGACTGAAGCTTTCTTT; CDR3: CASRSQGTEAFF
J: TRBJ2-2; V: TRBV19; D: TRBD1; DNA: TGTGCCAGTAGTATAGGTTGGACAGGGGAAGCCGGGGAGCTGTTTTTT; CDR3: CASSIGWTGEAGELFF
J: TRBJ2-4; V: TRBV27; D: TRBD1; DNA: TGTGCCAGCAGTTTAGGGGGAGGACAGGGGGCCAAAAACATTCAGTACTTC; CDR3: CASSLGGGQGAKNIQYF
J: TRBJ2-3; V: TRBV14; D: .; DNA: TGTGCCAGCAGCCAATGGGAGGTGTCTAGCACAGATACGCAGTATTTT; CDR3: CASSQWEVSSTDTQYF
J: TRBJ1-1; V: TRBV19; D: .; DNA: TGTGCCAGTAGCGTAAAAGGGGACACTGAAGCTTTCTTT; CDR3: CASSVKGDTEAFF
J: TRBJ2-4; V: TRBV7-9; D: .; DNA: TGTGCCGGAAGTGAGGTGATAGCCAAAAACATTCAGTACTTC; CDR3: CAGSEVIAKNIQYF